This T cell receptor (beta chain) derives from a study of T cell responses to AZD1222 COVID-19 vaccine. Study results and caveats: Donor demographics were predominantly white British with a female majority; clonal diversity may be underestimated. Just a handful of people given AZD1222 tested seropositive at baseline. The reported proportion of spike-specific TCRs targeting unmutated variant regions was nearly half.

V was pared by 4 bases and J by 6 bases, with 13 bases of the junction left unmatched. There are 17 residues in the CDR3. CDR1 KGHDR and CDR2 SFDVKD come from the germline V gene. Analysis merged second doses at about 4 or about 12 weeks. Assay: immunoSEQ multiplex PCR; the TCRdb copy retains only in-frame clones and omits some. The data hold 130,000 to 150,000 clones, with 90% to 95% observed a single time. This clone was seen just once. Its antigen is still unknown. The sequencing here drew on peripheral blood, taken 28 days after the second AZD1222 dose. This receptor was taken from an adult who received the AZD1222 COVID-19 vaccine. The gene calls are TRBV24-1 and TRBJ2-3; TRBD2 matches at 9 bases. The CDR3: CATSDPAGGPGVDTQYF. CDR3 sequence (DNA): TGTGCCACCAGTGACCCAGCGGGAGGTCCCGGGGTGGATACGCAGTATTTT.